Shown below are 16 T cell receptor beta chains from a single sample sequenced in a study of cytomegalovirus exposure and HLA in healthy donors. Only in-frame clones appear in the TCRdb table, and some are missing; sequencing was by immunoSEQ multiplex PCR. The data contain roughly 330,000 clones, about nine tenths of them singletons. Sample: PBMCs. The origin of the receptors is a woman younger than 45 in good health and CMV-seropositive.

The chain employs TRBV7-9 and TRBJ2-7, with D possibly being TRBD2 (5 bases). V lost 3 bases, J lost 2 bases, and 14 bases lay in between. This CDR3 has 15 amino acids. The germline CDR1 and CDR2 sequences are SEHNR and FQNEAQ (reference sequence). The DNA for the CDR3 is TGTGCCAGCAGCTTCTCGGGAACGCTGACCTACGAGCAGTACTTC. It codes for CASSFSGTLTYEQYF.

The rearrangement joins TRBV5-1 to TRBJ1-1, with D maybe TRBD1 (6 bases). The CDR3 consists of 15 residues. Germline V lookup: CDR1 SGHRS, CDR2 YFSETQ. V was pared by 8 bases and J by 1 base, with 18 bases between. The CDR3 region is CASSSGDISNTEAFF. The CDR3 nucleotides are TGCGCCAGTAGTTCAGGGGACATTTCGAACACTGAAGCTTTCTTT.

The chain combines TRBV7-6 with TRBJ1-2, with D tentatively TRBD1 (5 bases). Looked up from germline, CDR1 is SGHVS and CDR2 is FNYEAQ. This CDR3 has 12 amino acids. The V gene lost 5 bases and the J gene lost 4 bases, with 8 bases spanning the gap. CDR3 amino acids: CASSPGIYGYTF. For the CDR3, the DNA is TGTGCCAGCAGCCCAGGGATCTATGGCTACACCTTC. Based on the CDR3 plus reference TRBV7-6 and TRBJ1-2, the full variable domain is GAGVSQSPRYKVTKRGQDVALRCDPISGHVSLYWYRQALGQGPEFLTYFNYEAQQDKSGLPNDRFSAERPEGSISTLTIQRTEQRDSAMYRCASSPGIYGYTFGSGTRLTVV.

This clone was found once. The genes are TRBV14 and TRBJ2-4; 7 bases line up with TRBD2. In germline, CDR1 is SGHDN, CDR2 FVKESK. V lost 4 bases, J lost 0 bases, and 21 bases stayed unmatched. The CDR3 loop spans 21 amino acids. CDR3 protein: CASSPGLRAHGVYLAKNIQYF. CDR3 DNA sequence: TGTGCCAGCAGCCCGGGACTACGGGCACACGGGGTTTACTTAGCCAAAAACATTCAGTACTTC.

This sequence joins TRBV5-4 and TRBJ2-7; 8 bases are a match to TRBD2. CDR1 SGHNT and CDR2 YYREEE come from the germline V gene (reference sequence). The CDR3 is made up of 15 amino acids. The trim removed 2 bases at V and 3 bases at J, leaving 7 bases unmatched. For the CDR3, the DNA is TGTGCCAGCAGCTTCAAAGGGACTAGTGACTACGAGCAGTACTTC. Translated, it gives CASSFKGTSDYEQYF.

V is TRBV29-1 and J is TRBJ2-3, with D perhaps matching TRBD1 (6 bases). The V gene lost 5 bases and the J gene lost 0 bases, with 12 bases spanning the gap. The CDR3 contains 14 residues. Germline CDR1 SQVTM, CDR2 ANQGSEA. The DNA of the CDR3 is TGCAGCGTTCAAAGACAGGTCAGCACAGATACGCAGTATTTT. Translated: CSVQRQVSTDTQYF.

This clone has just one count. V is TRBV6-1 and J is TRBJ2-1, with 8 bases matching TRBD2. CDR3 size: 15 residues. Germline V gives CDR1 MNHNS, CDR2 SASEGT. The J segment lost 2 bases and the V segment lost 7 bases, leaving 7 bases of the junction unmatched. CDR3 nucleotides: TGTGCCAGCACTAAAGAAGCGGGGGCCTACAATGAGCAGTTCTTC. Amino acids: CASTKEAGAYNEQFF.

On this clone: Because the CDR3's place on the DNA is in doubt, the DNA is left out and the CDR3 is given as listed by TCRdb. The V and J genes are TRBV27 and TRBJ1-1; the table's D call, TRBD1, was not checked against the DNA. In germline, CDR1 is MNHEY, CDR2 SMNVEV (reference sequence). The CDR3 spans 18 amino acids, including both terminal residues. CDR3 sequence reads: CASSLLFGPGERLTEAFF.

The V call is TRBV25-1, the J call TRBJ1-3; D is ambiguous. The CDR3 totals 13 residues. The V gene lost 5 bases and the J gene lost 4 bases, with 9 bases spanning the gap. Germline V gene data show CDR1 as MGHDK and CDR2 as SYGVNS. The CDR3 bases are TGTGCCAGCAGTCCATTGGGGGGAAACACCATATATTTT. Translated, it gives CASSPLGGNTIYF.

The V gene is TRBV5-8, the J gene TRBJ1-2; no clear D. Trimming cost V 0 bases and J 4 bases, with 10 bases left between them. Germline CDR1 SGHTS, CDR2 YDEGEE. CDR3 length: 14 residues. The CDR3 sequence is CASSLGVASYGYTF. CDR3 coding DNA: TGTGCCAGCAGCTTGGGGGTGGCGAGCTATGGCTACACCTTC.

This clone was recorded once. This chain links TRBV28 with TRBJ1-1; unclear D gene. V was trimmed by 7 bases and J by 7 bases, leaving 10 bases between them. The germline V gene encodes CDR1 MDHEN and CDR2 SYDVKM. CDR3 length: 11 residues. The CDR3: CASNVESEAFF. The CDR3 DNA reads TGTGCCAGCAACGTAGAGAGTGAAGCTTTCTTT.

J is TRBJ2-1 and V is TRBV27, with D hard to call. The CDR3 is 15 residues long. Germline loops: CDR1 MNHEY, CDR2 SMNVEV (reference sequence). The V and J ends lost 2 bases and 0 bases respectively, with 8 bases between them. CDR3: CASSLGAYSYNEQFF. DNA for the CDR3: TGTGCCAGCAGTTTAGGAGCTTACTCCTACAATGAGCAGTTCTTC.

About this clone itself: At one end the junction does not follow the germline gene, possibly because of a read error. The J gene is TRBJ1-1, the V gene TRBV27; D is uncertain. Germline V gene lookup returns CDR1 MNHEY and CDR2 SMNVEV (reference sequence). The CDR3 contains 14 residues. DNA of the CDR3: TGTGTCAGCAGTTTCCTGAAGTTCGGCACTGAAGCTTTCTTT. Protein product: CVSSFLKFGTEAFF.

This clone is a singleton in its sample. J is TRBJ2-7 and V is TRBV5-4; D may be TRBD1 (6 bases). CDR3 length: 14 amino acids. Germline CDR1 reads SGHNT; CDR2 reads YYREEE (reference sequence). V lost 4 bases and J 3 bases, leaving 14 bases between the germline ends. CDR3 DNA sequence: TGTGCCAGCAGCGCGACAGGAAATGTCTACGAGCAGTACTTC. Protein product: CASSATGNVYEQYF.

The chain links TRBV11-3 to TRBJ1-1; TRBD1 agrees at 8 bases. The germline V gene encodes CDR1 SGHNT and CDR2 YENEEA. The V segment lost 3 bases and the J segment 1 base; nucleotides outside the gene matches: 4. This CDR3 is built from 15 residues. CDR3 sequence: CASSFLGQENTEAFF. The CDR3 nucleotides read TGTGCCAGCAGCTTCCTGGGACAGGAGAACACTGAAGCTTTCTTT.

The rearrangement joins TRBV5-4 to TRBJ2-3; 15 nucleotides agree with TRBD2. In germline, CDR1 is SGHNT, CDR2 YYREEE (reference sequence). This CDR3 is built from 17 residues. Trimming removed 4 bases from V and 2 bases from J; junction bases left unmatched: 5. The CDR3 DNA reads TGTGCCAGCAGCAAAGGGACTAGCGGGAGGCCCACAGATACGCAGTATTTT. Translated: CASSKGTSGRPTDTQYF. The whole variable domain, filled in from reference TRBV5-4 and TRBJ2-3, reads ETGVTQSPTHLIKTRGQQVTLRCSSQSGHNTVSWYQQALGQGPQFIFQYYREEENGRGNFPPRFSGLQFPNYSSELNVNALELDDSALYLCASSKGTSGRPTDTQYFGPGTRLTVL.